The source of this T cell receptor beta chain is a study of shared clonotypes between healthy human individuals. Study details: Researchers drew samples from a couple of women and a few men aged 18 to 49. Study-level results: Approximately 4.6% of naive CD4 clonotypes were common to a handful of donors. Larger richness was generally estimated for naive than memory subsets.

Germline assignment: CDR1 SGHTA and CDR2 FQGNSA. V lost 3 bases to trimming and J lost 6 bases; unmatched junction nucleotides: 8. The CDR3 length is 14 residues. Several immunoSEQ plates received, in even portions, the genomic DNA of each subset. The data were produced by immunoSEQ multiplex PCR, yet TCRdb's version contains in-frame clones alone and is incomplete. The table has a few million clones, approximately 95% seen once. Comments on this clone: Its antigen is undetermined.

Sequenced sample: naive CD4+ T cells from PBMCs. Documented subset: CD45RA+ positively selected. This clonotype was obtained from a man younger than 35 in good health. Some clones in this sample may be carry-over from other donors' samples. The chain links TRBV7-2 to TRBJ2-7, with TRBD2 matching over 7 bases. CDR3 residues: CASSFGGRATEQYF. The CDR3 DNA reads TGTGCCAGCAGCTTTGGTGGGAGGGCCACCGAGCAGTACTTC.